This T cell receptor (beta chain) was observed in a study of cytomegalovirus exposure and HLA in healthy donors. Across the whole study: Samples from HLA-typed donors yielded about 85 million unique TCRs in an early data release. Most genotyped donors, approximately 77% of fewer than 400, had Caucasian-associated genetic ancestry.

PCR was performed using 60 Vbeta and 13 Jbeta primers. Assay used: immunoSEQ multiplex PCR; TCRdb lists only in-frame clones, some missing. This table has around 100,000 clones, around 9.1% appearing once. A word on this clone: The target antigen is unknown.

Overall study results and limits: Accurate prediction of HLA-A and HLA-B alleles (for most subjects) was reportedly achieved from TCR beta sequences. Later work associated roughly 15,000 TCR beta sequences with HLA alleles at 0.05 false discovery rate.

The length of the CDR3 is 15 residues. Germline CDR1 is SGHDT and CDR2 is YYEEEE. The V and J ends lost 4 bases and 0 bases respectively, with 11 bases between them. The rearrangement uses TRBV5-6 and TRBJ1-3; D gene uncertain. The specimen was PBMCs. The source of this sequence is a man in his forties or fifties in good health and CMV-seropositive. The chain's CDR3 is CASSGGRTSGNTIYF. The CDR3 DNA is TGTGCCAGCAGCGGCGGGAGAACCTCTGGAAACACCATATATTTT.